A selection of T cell receptor beta chains follows, all from one sample in a study of OX40 agonist ivuxolimab in advanced cancers. The repertoire was sequenced with immunoSEQ multiplex PCR; TCRdb's copy has only in-frame clones and lacks some. Of around 50,000 clones detected, 80% to 90% appear once; the ten largest clones hold 1.2%. The material was CD4+ or CD8+ T cells sorted from blood, obtained in a trial of the OX40 agonist ivuxolimab. The receptors were sampled from an adult with an advanced solid tumor such as melanoma, head and neck, liver or kidney cancer. CDR3s include the opening cysteine and the closing phenylalanine or tryptophan. Rows give clone size only sometimes, using once, few, many, or a class for an expanded clone.

v_gene	j_gene	abundance	CDR3aa
TRBV19	TRBJ2-2	-	CASSLTANTGELFF
TRBV5-1	TRBJ1-1	-	CASSLVGGLGTEAFF
TRBV5-1	TRBJ2-3	once	CASSPGTGATQYF
TRBV7-2	TRBJ1-2	-	CASSPTVPTNYGYTF
TRBV5-5	TRBJ2-7	-	CASSFLGQGSYEQYF
TRBV9	TRBJ2-1	once	CASSYEDLAGGWDEQFF
TRBV25-1	TRBJ1-1	few	CASSESPNTEAFF
TRBV9	TRBJ1-6	-	CASSVEGQGLSPLHF
TRBV27	TRBJ2-3	-	CASRGGRSTDTQYF
TRBV30	TRBJ1-1	-	CAWSLMNTEAFF
TRBV6-1	TRBJ1-6	few	CAIRGVGDSPLHF
TRBV5-8	TRBJ2-1	once	CASSWPAGRVYNEQFF
TRBV7-2	TRBJ2-1	-	CGALVQFF
TRBV7-2	TRBJ2-1	-	CASSLGAGGGSYNEQFF
TRBV6-5	TRBJ2-1	-	CASSYVRTSRYNEQFF
TRBV7-2	TRBJ1-1	once	CASSLESIVGTEAFF
TRBV7-2	TRBJ1-1	few	CASSLAWGYEAFF
TRBV6-1	TRBJ1-4	once	CASSRGQLNEKLFF
TRBV19	TRBJ1-2	-	CATTIREDYGYTF
TRBV29-1	TRBJ1-4	-	CSVEGTSTNEKLFF
TRBV9	TRBJ2-7	-	CASSALPNRDVGEQYF
TRBV6-5	TRBJ2-2	-	CASSFRGQDTGELFF
TRBV4-3	TRBJ2-1	few	CASRPGQGSHEQFF
TRBV5-4	TRBJ2-7	-	CASSFISLHEQYF
TRBV6-1	TRBJ2-2	-	CASMRNRNTGELFF
TRBV7-9	TRBJ1-5	-	CASSLGKGASNQPQHF
TRBV27	TRBJ1-5	-	CASTDGPNQPQHF
TRBV6-6	TRBJ2-5	-	CASSYSLAGGETQYF
TRBV28	TRBJ2-2	-	CASSLGGINTGELFF
TRBV28	TRBJ1-2	-	CASSFSGHLGYTF
TRBV18	TRBJ2-1	-	CASSPWRQAENEQFF
TRBV5-1	TRBJ2-6	-	CASSLGSGANVLTF
TRBV7-2	TRBJ1-1	-	CASRSGVVTEAFF
TRBV28	TRBJ1-2	few	CASSQPEGYGYTF
TRBV12-5	TRBJ2-2	-	CASGSGPTRGNTGELFF
TRBV28	TRBJ1-5	-	CASSLWQGGNQPQHF
TRBV7-8	TRBJ1-2	once	CASSLMATPNYGYTF
TRBV10-3	TRBJ1-1	-	CAISESRGATWEFAFF
TRBV27	TRBJ2-1	-	CASSLSKAASGIPYNEQFF
TRBV6-5	TRBJ2-5	-	CASSSTDQPQETQYF
TRBV5-5	TRBJ2-3	once	CASSLGGADTQYF
TRBV28	TRBJ2-1	-	CATCSGGGNEQFF
TRBV28	TRBJ2-7	-	CASSRLRESGLQYEQYF
TRBV5-1	TRBJ2-7	few	CASSLSPSYEQYF
TRBV6-1	TRBJ1-2	-	CASSEGQWVTGGGYTF
TRBV5-6	TRBJ2-3	-	CASHWGGFTDTQYF
TRBV19	TRBJ2-7	-	CASTGDYEQYF
TRBV18	TRBJ1-4	-	CASSPGMGFATNEKLFF
TRBV19	TRBJ2-3	-	CASSITGSRTDTQYF
TRBV18	TRBJ1-5	-	CASSPSGSNQPQHF
TRBV6-5	TRBJ2-2	-	CASSSTGGGGELFF
TRBV7-8	TRBJ1-1	-	CASSLGTRERGFF
TRBV14	TRBJ2-7	-	CASSQMTGGEGEQYF
TRBV6-5	TRBJ1-1	-	CASSRGGTEAFF